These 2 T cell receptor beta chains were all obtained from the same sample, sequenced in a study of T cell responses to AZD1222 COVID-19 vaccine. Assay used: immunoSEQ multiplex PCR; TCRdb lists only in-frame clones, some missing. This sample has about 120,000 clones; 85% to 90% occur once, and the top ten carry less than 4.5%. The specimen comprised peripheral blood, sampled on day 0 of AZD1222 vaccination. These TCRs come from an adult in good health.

The CDR3: CASSTGLNNEQFF. CDR3 nucleotide sequence: TGCGCCAGCAGCACGGGACTTAACAATGAGCAGTTCTTC. This chain connects TRBV5-1 to TRBJ2-1; possibly TRBD2 for D (6 bases). In germline, CDR1 is SGHRS, CDR2 YFSETQ. The CDR3 runs 13 residues. Trimming pared 4 bases from V and 5 bases from J, leaving 10 bases between.

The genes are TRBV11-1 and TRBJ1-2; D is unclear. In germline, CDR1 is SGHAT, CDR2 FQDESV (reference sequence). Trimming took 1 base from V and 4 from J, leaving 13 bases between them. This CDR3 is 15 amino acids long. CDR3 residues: CASSLDARTIYGYTF. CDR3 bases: TGTGCCAGCAGCTTAGATGCCAGGACGATCTATGGCTACACCTTC.